Below, 26 T cell receptor beta chains from the same sample are listed, as sequenced in a study of regulatory T cells in long-lasting Graves disease. Construction of TCR beta libraries relied on iRepertoire HTBI primers and on Arm-PCR targeting CDR3 regions. TCRdb re-called the multiplex PCR reads through MiXCR, storing one row per CDR3 protein. The sample consists of approximately 350,000 distinct CDR3 sequences, 15% to 20% of them appearing once. Time point given: newly diagnosed GD, antithyroid drugs for less than 3 months. After RNA was extracted from PBMCs, the TCR library was made from it. The data were also submitted as part of a second study, on T cells in Graves' hyperthyroidism and ophthalmopathy.

The material was peripheral blood mononuclear cells (PBMCs), obtained at new diagnosis, from a patient treated with antithyroid drugs. These receptors came from a woman between 18 and 30 years old with Graves disease.

This clonotype was counted at least ten times. The gene calls are TRBV30 and TRBJ2-5, with 11 bases aligning to TRBD2. V was clipped by 2 bases and J by 4 bases; unmatched bases: 12. Per germline, CDR1 GTSNPN and CDR2 SVGIG (reference sequence). This CDR3 has 17 amino acids. The CDR3 DNA follows: TGTGCCTGGAGTAGGGGCCGAACTAGCGGGAGTGGAGAGACCCAGTACTTC. Translated, it gives CAWSRGRTSGSGETQYF.

The V gene is TRBV28, the J gene TRBJ1-2; D unresolved. CDR3 length: 14 residues. CDR1 and CDR2 from the germline V gene are MDHEN and SYDVKM. Between the trimmed V and J ends, which lost 4 bases and 9 bases, there was a span of 18 bases. This CDR3 is CASSSMGAESRYTF. The CDR3 DNA is TGTGCCAGCAGTTCCATGGGTGCAGAGTCTCGCTACACCTTC.

This clonotype came up many times. One junction end disagrees with the germline gene, perhaps due to a read error. This chain connects TRBV12-3 or TRBV12-4 to TRBJ1-5; D is possibly TRBD1 (5 bases). The CDR3 has 13 amino acids. The CDR3 DNA reads as TGTGCCAGCAGCTTAGCTGGGGGGCAGCCCCAGCATTTT. It is translated as CASSLAGGQPQHF.

As for this clonotype: Just one base apart from a much larger clone, this may be a read error. The genes are TRBV6-1 and TRBJ2-7; 11 positions agree with TRBD1. This CDR3 is built from 15 residues. CDR1 and CDR2 from the germline V gene are MNHNS and SASEGT. Trimming at V came to 8 bases and at J to 1 base, leaving 7 bases not matched to a gene. CDR3 amino acids: CASRIGQGASYEQYF. CDR3 DNA sequence: TGTGCCAGCCGGATTGGACAGGGGGCGTCCTACGAGCAGTACTTC.

This clonotype was detected a few times. The gene calls are TRBV10-3 and TRBJ2-2; 7 positions match TRBD1. The V segment lost 11 bases and the J segment 5 bases; nucleotides outside the gene matches: 11. Germline V gene lookup returns CDR1 ENHRY and CDR2 SYGVKD. There are 14 residues in the CDR3. The chain's CDR3 is CASNPTGRTGELFF. The CDR3 coding sequence is TGTGCCTCAAACCCGACAGGGCGGACCGGGGAGCTGTTTTTT.

The sample holds many counts of this clonotype. This rearrangement joins TRBV5-1 to TRBJ2-1; TRBD2 aligns across 9 bases. Germline trimming cut 2 bases from V and 0 bases from J; bases unmatched to any gene: 6. This CDR3 has 17 amino acids. Germline CDR1 SGHRS, CDR2 YFSETQ. The CDR3 region is CASSLRSGGSSYNEQFF. The CDR3 DNA follows: TGCGCCAGCAGCTTAAGGAGCGGGGGGAGCTCCTACAATGAGCAGTTCTTC.

This chain uses TRBV20-1 with TRBJ2-3; 8 nucleotides line up with TRBD2. The J call may not be correct, given that the DNA end is closer to TRBJ2-5. The germline gives CDR1 DFQATT, CDR2 SNEGSKA (reference sequence). CDR3 length: 14 residues. The CDR3 bases are TGCAGTGCTAGCGGGGGGGCCATTTGGGAGACCCAGTACTTC. Translating gives CSASGGAIWETQYF.

This clonotype was observed many times. V is TRBV20-1 and J is TRBJ2-5; D may be TRBD2 (6 bases). V dropped 0 bases and J dropped 1 base, with 12 bases sitting between them. The CDR3 has 15 amino acids. The germline V gene has CDR1 DFQATT and CDR2 SNEGSKA (reference sequence). The CDR3 loop is CSAREPGLPQETQYF. CDR3 DNA: TGCAGTGCTAGAGAACCGGGACTCCCCCAAGAGACCCAGTACTTC.

This clonotype was found many times. This chain links TRBV6-2 or TRBV6-3 with TRBJ1-1, with a weak D call TRBD1 (5 bases). V lost 0 bases and J 1 base, leaving 6 bases between the germline ends. The CDR3 loop spans 14 amino acids. Germline CDR1 reads MNHEY; CDR2 reads SVGEGT. This chain's CDR3 is CASSYSRANTEAFF. The CDR3 nucleotides read TGTGCCAGCAGTTACTCCAGGGCGAACACTGAAGCTTTCTTT.

This clonotype was seen a handful of times. V is TRBV7-8 and J is TRBJ2-5, with D perhaps TRBD1 or TRBD2 (5 bases each). Germline assignment: CDR1 SGHVS and CDR2 FQNEAQ. Trimming took off 5 bases at V and 0 bases at J, with 10 bases between the two ends. CDR3 size: 14 residues. DNA for the CDR3: TGTGCCAGCAGCCCGGGACCGTACCAAGAGACCCAGTACTTC. It codes for CASSPGPYQETQYF.

The chain is built from TRBV28 and TRBJ1-5; D ambiguous. V was cut by 6 bases and J by 0 bases, with 6 bases left in between. There are 13 residues in the CDR3. Germline lookup yields CDR1 MDHEN and CDR2 SYDVKM. CDR3: CASRSYSNQPQHF. Here the CDR3 DNA reads TGTGCCAGCAGGAGTTATAGCAATCAGCCCCAGCATTTT. Filled out from reference TRBV28 and TRBJ1-5, the complete variable domain reads DVKVTQSSRYLVKRTGEKVFLECVQDMDHENMFWYRQDPGLGLRLIYFSYDVKMKEKGDIPEGYSVSREKKERFSLILESASTNQTSMYLCASRSYSNQPQHFGDGTRLSIL.

A few counts support this clonotype. At one end, the junction sequence differs from germline, possibly due to a read error. This chain uses TRBV15 with TRBJ2-1; 8 bases agree with TRBD2. CDR1 and CDR2 (germline): LNHNV, YYDKDF (reference sequence). The CDR3 has 14 residues. The CDR3 region is CATSQGREEAGAAF. The CDR3, as DNA: TGTGCCACCAGCCAAGGGCGGGAGGAAGCCGGGGCTGCCTTC.

There are many counts of this clonotype. CDR3 in amino acids: CASSWGRGGNEQFF. The CDR3 DNA reads as TGCGCCAGCAGCTGGGGTAGGGGCGGCAATGAGCAGTTCTTC. The V call is TRBV5-1, the J call TRBJ2-1; D might be TRBD1 (5 bases). The CDR3 consists of 14 residues. Germline V gene data show CDR1 as SGHRS and CDR2 as YFSETQ. The V gene lost 3 bases and the J gene lost 6 bases, with 13 bases spanning the gap.

This clonotype was detected once. A much larger clone sits a single nucleotide away, making a read error possible. V usage is TRBV12-3 or TRBV12-4 and J usage is TRBJ2-5, with D tentatively TRBD1 (6 bases). The ends were cut back, 6 bases at V and 4 bases at J, with 18 bases in the middle. There are 15 residues in the CDR3. CDR3: CASSLDRLQGETQYF. The CDR3 DNA reads as TGTGCCAGCAGCCTTGACAGGCTCCAAGGAGAGACCCAGTACTTC.

The sample holds many counts of this clonotype. The chain carries TRBV12-3 or TRBV12-4 and TRBJ1-1; TRBD1 is a possible D gene (5 bases). The CDR3 totals 16 residues. V lost 4 bases to trimming and J lost 4 bases, with 19 bases between them. The CDR3 is CASSSTVGWGGTEAFF. The CDR3 nucleotides read TGTGCCAGCAGTTCCACTGTCGGTTGGGGGGGCACTGAAGCTTTCTTT.

The rearrangement links TRBV11-2 to TRBJ1-5; no firm D call. The germline gives CDR1 SGHAT, CDR2 FQNNGV. Trimming cost V 4 bases and J 3 bases, with 10 bases left between them. The CDR3 loop spans 14 amino acids. The CDR3 sequence: CASSSGPHNQPQHF. As DNA, the CDR3 is TGTGCCAGCAGCTCCGGGCCCCACAATCAGCCCCAGCATTTT.

This clonotype was recorded at least ten times. This chain links TRBV5-1 with TRBJ2-7; possible D gene TRBD1, 5 bases. CDR1 is SGHRS, CDR2 YFSETQ, per germline. The length of the CDR3 is 15 residues. With 0 bases removed from V and 4 bases from J, the gap between germline ends came to 14 bases. Here the CDR3 reads CASSLGGVVTYEQYF. DNA of the CDR3: TGCGCCAGCAGCTTGGGGGGCGTTGTTACTTACGAGCAGTACTTC. The full variable domain, completed using reference TRBV5-1 and TRBJ2-7, is KAGVTQTPRYLIKTRGQQVTLSCSPISGHRSVSWYQQTPGQGLQFLFEYFSETQRNKGNFPGRFSGRQFSNSRSEMNVSTLELGDSALYLCASSLGGVVTYEQYFGPGTRLTVT.

This clonotype has just a few counts. V usage is TRBV6-5 and J usage is TRBJ2-5; D gene uncertain. In germline, CDR1 is MNHEY, CDR2 SVGAGI. V gave up 4 bases and J gave up 5 bases, with 8 bases separating them. The CDR3 sequence is 12 residues long. The CDR3 DNA sequence: TGTGCCAGCAGTTCGCTGAAGGAGACCCAGTACTTC. Translation gives CASSSLKETQYF.

As concerns this clonotype: The CDR3 does not close with the conserved phenylalanine or tryptophan, likely indicating a read error. The chain has TRBV14 and TRBJ2-7, with 10 bases aligning to TRBD2. There are 18 residues in the CDR3. In germline, CDR1 is SGHDN, CDR2 FVKESK. The junction had 10 bases not matched to a gene; V was cut back by 0 bases and J by 2 bases. The DNA for the CDR3 is TGTGCCAGCAGCCAAGATATTGCTAGCGGGGGACTTGCCTACGAGCAGTACTCC. It yields the protein CASSQDIASGGLAYEQYS.

The chain employs TRBV6-2 or TRBV6-3 and TRBJ1-1, with D hard to call. The CDR3 runs to 17 residues. Germline V gives CDR1 MNHEY, CDR2 SVGEGT. V lost 5 bases to trimming and J lost 0 bases, with 19 bases between them. The CDR3, as DNA: TGTGCCAGCAGTGAAGGGCGGGTCGGCACCCTGAACACTGAAGCTTTCTTT. Translation: CASSEGRVGTLNTEAFF.

This rearrangement joins TRBV2 to TRBJ2-4, with a possible D match to TRBD2 (5 bases). Germline values: CDR1 SNHLY, CDR2 FYNNEI. The length of the CDR3 is 16 residues. Trimming took off 2 bases at V and 3 bases at J, with 14 bases between the two ends. The CDR3 DNA follows: TGTGCCAGCAGTGAAAGGGCCTCCCGGGGCAAAAACATTCAGTACTTC. It translates to CASSERASRGKNIQYF. The full variable domain, rest sourced from reference TRBV2 and TRBJ2-4, is EPEVTQTPSHQVTQMGQEVILRCVPISNHLYFYWYRQILGQKVEFLVSFYNNEISEKSEIFDDQFSVERPDGSNFTLKIRSTKLEDSAMYFCASSERASRGKNIQYFGAGTRLSVL.

At least ten counts were recorded for this clonotype. V is TRBV10-3 and J is TRBJ2-7; 9 nucleotides agree with TRBD1. Trimming cost V 10 bases and J 7 bases; bases outside gene matches: 11. The CDR3 is 13 residues long. Germline loops: CDR1 ENHRY, CDR2 SYGVKD. The CDR3 coding sequence is TGTGCCACCGCCGGGACAGGGTCACGGGAGCAGTACTTC. Translated, it gives CATAGTGSREQYF.

This clonotype was recorded many times. V and J are TRBV3-1 and TRBJ2-1; 11 nucleotides agree with TRBD2. The CDR3 spans 15 residues. V lost 2 bases to trimming and J lost 7 bases; unmatched junction nucleotides: 4. The germline V gene encodes CDR1 LGHDT and CDR2 YNNKEL (reference sequence). The CDR3 sequence: CASSQQLAGVNEQFF. CDR3 coding DNA: TGTGCCAGCAGCCAACAACTAGCGGGAGTGAATGAGCAGTTCTTC.

Many counts were recorded for this clonotype. V is TRBV28 and J is TRBJ1-3; tentatively, D is TRBD1 (5 bases). Germline V gives CDR1 MDHEN, CDR2 SYDVKM. There are 15 residues in the CDR3. Trimming took off 6 bases at V and 2 bases at J, with 14 bases between the two ends. CDR3 loop: CASRSSGGAGNTIYF. As DNA, the CDR3 is TGTGCCAGCAGAAGTTCCGGGGGAGCTGGAAACACCATATATTTT. The full variable domain, rest sourced from reference TRBV28 and TRBJ1-3, is DVKVTQSSRYLVKRTGEKVFLECVQDMDHENMFWYRQDPGLGLRLIYFSYDVKMKEKGDIPEGYSVSREKKERFSLILESASTNQTSMYLCASRSSGGAGNTIYFGEGSWLTVV.

This clonotype was counted many times. The genes are TRBV6-5 and TRBJ1-1, with D possibly matching TRBD1 (6 bases). Germline V gives CDR1 MNHEY, CDR2 SVGAGI. The CDR3 is made up of 15 amino acids. V was clipped by 0 bases and J by 1 base, with 9 bases between them. DNA for the CDR3: TGTGCCAGCAGTTACTCGGGACAAACGAACACTGAAGCTTTCTTT. Amino acids: CASSYSGQTNTEAFF.

At least ten counts were recorded for this clonotype. This rearrangement joins TRBV28 to TRBJ1-1, with D hard to call. Germline V gene sequence: CDR1 MDHEN, CDR2 SYDVKM. The CDR3 extends over 15 amino acids. V was clipped by 5 bases and J by 0 bases, with 13 bases between them. This chain's CDR3 is CASSPVRDMNTEAFF. The CDR3 nucleotides read TGTGCCAGCAGTCCGGTGAGGGATATGAACACTGAAGCTTTCTTT.